A single sample gave rise to the 12 T cell receptor beta chains below, sequenced in a study of cytomegalovirus exposure and HLA in healthy donors (dated by TCRdb to about 2017). Receptor amplification or capture employed the immunoSEQ multiplex PCR assay. For the multiplex PCR, a mixture combining 60 forward primers for TCR Vbeta segments and 13 reverse primers for TCR Jbeta segments was used. TCRdb stores this immuneACCESS table with in-frame sequences only. Part of the clones is absent; in the studies checked, under half of the shortfall reflects unresolved V genes, and no reason is known for the rest. For this sample there are 150,000 to 200,000 clones; approximately 85% appear just once. Around 2% of the sample is held by the ten biggest clonotypes. Material for sequencing was PBMCs. All receptors derive from a man between 18 and 35 years old in good health and CMV-seronegative.

The CDR3 coding sequence is TGCGCCAGCAGCTTGAGGACAGGGGGTTTTGCCGAGCAGTACTTC. This sequence encodes CASSLRTGGFAEQYF. V and J are TRBV5-1 and TRBJ2-7; 10 positions match TRBD1. There are 15 residues in the CDR3. Unmatched junction bases numbered 7, after V lost 1 base and J lost 6 bases. CDR1 and CDR2 from the germline V gene are SGHRS and YFSETQ.

The CDR3 DNA is TGTGCCAGCAGTCCACCCGGTTTGGCAGGGGATGGCTACACCTTC. It is translated as CASSPPGLAGDGYTF. This sequence joins TRBV6-5 and TRBJ1-2, with a tentative D call TRBD1 (6 bases). V was cut by 5 bases and J by 6 bases, with 19 bases left in between. The CDR3 covers 15 residues. CDR1 and CDR2 from the germline V gene are MNHEY and SVGAGI.

V and J are TRBV15 and TRBJ2-5; 13 bases line up with TRBD2. CDR1 is LNHNV and CDR2 is YYDKDF in the germline V gene (reference sequence). The V segment lost 2 bases and the J segment 4 bases; nucleotides outside the gene matches: 4. The CDR3 totals 16 residues. In nucleotides, the CDR3 is TGTGCCACCAGCAGACAAACTAGCGGGGGGGCAGAGACCCAGTACTTC. Its translation: CATSRQTSGGAETQYF.

Written as DNA, the CDR3 is TGTGCCAGCAGTTATCGACAGGCGTACACTGAAGCTTTCTTT. Amino acid sequence: CASSYRQAYTEAFF. The rearrangement joins TRBV6-6 to TRBJ1-1; D may be TRBD1 (6 bases). V shed 3 bases and J shed 3 bases, with 11 bases lying between them. Looked up from germline, CDR1 is MNHNY and CDR2 is SVGAGI (reference sequence). The CDR3 loop spans 14 amino acids.

This clone has a single count. The chain links TRBV7-2 to TRBJ2-3; maybe TRBD2 (5 bases). V shed 6 bases and J shed 3 bases, with 13 bases lying between them. Germline CDR1 is SGHTA and CDR2 is FQGNSA. CDR3 size: 14 residues. CDR3 loop: CASSSLGGTDTQYF. The CDR3 DNA follows: TGTGCCAGCAGTTCCCTGGGCGGGACAGATACGCAGTATTTT. The full variable domain, in which reference TRBV7-2 and TRBJ2-3 provide the parts outside the CDR3, is GAGVSQSPSNKVTEKGKDVELRCDPISGHTALYWYRQSLGQGLEFLIYFQGNSAPDKSGLPSDRFSAERTGGSVSTLTIQRTQQEDSAVYLCASSSLGGTDTQYFGPGTRLTVL.

The chain recombines TRBV2 with TRBJ2-7; D not certain. V was cut by 2 bases and J by 3 bases, with 17 bases left in between. The germline gives CDR1 SNHLY, CDR2 FYNNEI. The CDR3 length is 16 residues. CDR3 coding DNA: TGTGCCAGCAGTGAATTCCTGGCGAGCGAGATCTACGAGCAGTACTTC. This gives the protein CASSEFLASEIYEQYF.

The chain is built from TRBV2 and TRBJ2-1; 12 nucleotides line up with TRBD2. With V trimmed by 7 bases and J by 2 bases, 3 bases remained unmatched. Germline CDR1 is SNHLY and CDR2 is FYNNEI. This CDR3 spans 15 amino acids. CDR3 in DNA: TGTGCCAGCAAGACTAGCGGGAGCCCCTACAATGAGCAGTTCTTC. It codes for CASKTSGSPYNEQFF. Variable domain in full (rest from reference TRBV2 and TRBJ2-1): EPEVTQTPSHQVTQMGQEVILRCVPISNHLYFYWYRQILGQKVEFLVSFYNNEISEKSEIFDDQFSVERPDGSNFTLKIRSTKLEDSAMYFCASKTSGSPYNEQFFGPGTRLTVL.

This clone has a handful of counts. The chain recombines TRBV6-5 with TRBJ2-7, with 8 bases fitting TRBD1. The CDR3 extends over 12 amino acids. Germline V CDR1 and CDR2: MNHEY, SVGAGI. Unmatched junction bases numbered 4, after V lost 6 bases and J lost 6 bases. CDR3 bases: TGTGCCAGCAGCCAGACAGGGGCCGAGCAGTACTTC. It is translated as CASSQTGAEQYF.

Only a few counts were recorded for this clone. The same CDR3 also results from other DNA sequences found in this sample. The genes are TRBV4-3 and TRBJ2-5; D not resolved. CDR3 length: 14 amino acids. V was pared by 0 bases and J by 5 bases, with 10 bases between. The germline V gene has CDR1 LGHNA and CDR2 YSLEER. The CDR3 nucleotides read TGCGCCAGCAGCCAAGATCTCTCTAAGGAGACCCAGTACTTC. Residues: CASSQDLSKETQYF.

This chain links TRBV6-6 with TRBJ2-5; 7 nucleotides agree with TRBD1. This CDR3 comprises 14 residues. The V gene end was trimmed by 10 bases and the J gene end by 0 bases; junction bases not matched to a gene: 8. The V gene's germline CDR1 is MNHNY and CDR2 SVGAGI (reference sequence). The CDR3 coding sequence is TGTGCCATCAAGGGACAGACGTACCAAGAGACCCAGTACTTC. Its protein is CAIKGQTYQETQYF.

The CDR3 here is CSVERSGGETQYF. The CDR3 DNA reads TGCAGCGTTGAAAGGAGCGGGGGAGAGACCCAGTACTTC. This chain links TRBV29-1 with TRBJ2-5; TRBD2 matches 8 bases. Trimming removed 2 bases from V and 4 bases from J; junction bases left unmatched: 3. This CDR3 comprises 13 residues. CDR1 and CDR2 (germline): SQVTM, ANQGSEA.

The chain has TRBV5-6 and TRBJ2-5; 8 bases align to TRBD1. The CDR3 loop spans 15 amino acids. J lost 5 bases, V lost 0 bases, and 6 bases had no gene match. Germline V gene data show CDR1 as SGHDT and CDR2 as YYEEEE. The CDR3 region has the DNA TGTGCCAGCAGCTTGGGAGACAGGGGACTTGAGACCCAGTACTTC. It encodes CASSLGDRGLETQYF.